The present T cell receptor (beta chain) was sequenced within a study of metastatic and nonmetastatic thyroid tumors (dated by TCRdb to between 2020 and 2021). Regarding the study in general: Repertoires were compared across peripheral blood and tumor or nodule tissue samples from malignant and benign thyroid patients. Broader findings and caveats from the paper: TCR beta diversity was reported as significantly higher in malignant tumors than in benign nodules, in both blood and tumor samples.

No treatment had been received by any patient before thyroid surgery. Using T-cell receptor beta sequencing, the study looked back at clinical samples from patients collected from about 2011 to 2019. This clone was found a few times. The antigen it binds to is not known. The junction does not match germline at one end; this may be a read error. Libraries were made using PCR. TCRdb lists the instrument as Illumina HiSeq 4000. High-throughput sequencing was used to profile the CDR3 region of the TCR beta-chain in every patient. In the authors' own workflow: Drawing on CDR3 differences between clinicopathological groups, the researchers built a classifier meant to tell apart patients with distant-metastatic papillary thyroid cancer. The Shannon index was used to measure repertoire diversity, and the Morisita-Horn index was used to measure how similar tumor and blood repertoires were. Clones were called with MiXCR by TCRdb after fastp trimmed the public reads at Q25, and only in-frame beta chains were retained. The V and J calls and clone size are TCRdb's, not the authors'. The sample table lists about 16,000 clones, roughly 24% of them with a count of one. Together, the top ten hold 10% to 15% of the sample.

The CDR3 holds 14 amino acids from the cysteine to the phenylalanine. Only CDR3 DNA remains: 42 bases, in frame from the first base. Looking up the germline V gene yields CDR1 MNHNS and CDR2 SASEGT. The chain employs TRBV6-1 and TRBJ1-2; a confident D gene designation cannot be given. This receptor was obtained from a male donor with papillary thyroid cancer or a benign thyroid nodule (not recorded which). Some clones in this sample may be carry-over from other donors' samples. Sequencing input: tumor tissue. The nucleotide sequence is given as TGTGCCAGAAGTGAATTCAGTGGATACTATGGCTACACCTTC. Its product reads: CARSEFSGYYGYTF.